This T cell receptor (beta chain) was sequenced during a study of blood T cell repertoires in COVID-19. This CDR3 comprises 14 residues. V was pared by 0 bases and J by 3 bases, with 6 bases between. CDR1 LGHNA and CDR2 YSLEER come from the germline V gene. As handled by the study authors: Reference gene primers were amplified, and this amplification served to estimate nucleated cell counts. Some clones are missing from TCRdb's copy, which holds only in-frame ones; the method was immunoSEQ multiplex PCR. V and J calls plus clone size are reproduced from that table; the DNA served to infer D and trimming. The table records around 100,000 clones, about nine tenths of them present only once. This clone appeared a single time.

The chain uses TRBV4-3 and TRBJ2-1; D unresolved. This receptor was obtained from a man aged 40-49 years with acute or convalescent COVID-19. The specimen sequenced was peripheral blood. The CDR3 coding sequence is TGCGCCAGCAGCCAAGAGGCTAGCTACAATGAGCAGTTCTTC. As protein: CASSQEASYNEQFF.